This T cell receptor beta chain was captured by sequencing in a study of T cell responses to AZD1222 COVID-19 vaccine. Findings and caveats of the study: A rise in Spike-specific TCR breadth and depth followed two AZD1222 doses.

Assay used: immunoSEQ multiplex PCR; TCRdb lists only in-frame clones, some missing. The sample yields some 110,000 clones, around nine tenths seen once. Per the germline V gene, CDR1 is ENHRY and CDR2 is SYGVKD. V gave up 3 bases and J gave up 2 bases, with 7 bases separating them. This CDR3 region has 13 residues. Points on this clone: No antigen is known for it.

V gene TRBV10-3 combines with J gene TRBJ1-2; D may be TRBD1 (6 bases). The source is an adult in good health. This material consisted of peripheral blood, taken on day 0 of AZD1222 vaccination. The CDR3 reads CAISEGQNYGYTF. The CDR3 coding sequence is TGTGCCATCAGTGAAGGACAGAACTATGGCTACACCTTC.